This T cell receptor beta chain came from a study of T cell changes during pregnancy in multiple sclerosis. From germline, CDR1 is SEHNR and CDR2 FQNEAQ (reference sequence). This CDR3 is 15 amino acids long. The V and J ends lost 8 bases and 8 bases, in that order; junction bases with no gene match: 14. Using immunoSEQ multiplex PCR, the repertoire was profiled, and TCRdb retains in-frame clones only, with some absent. The data hold around 55,000 clones, with approximately 94% observed a single time. The TCR was taken from a female donor with multiple sclerosis, enrolled in a pregnancy study. Sequences were derived from CD8+ T cells from peripheral blood mononuclear cells, sampled in the third trimester of pregnancy. This chain joins TRBV7-9 and TRBJ1-5; 8 nucleotides line up with TRBD1. CDR3 sequence reads: CASGTLQGAMEPQHF. CDR3 in DNA: TGTGCCAGCGGTACGTTGCAGGGGGCGATGGAGCCCCAGCATTTT.